A selection of T cell receptor beta chains follows, all from one sample in a study of shared clonotypes between healthy human individuals. TCRdb's table, derived via immunoSEQ multiplex PCR, lists solely in-frame clones and lacks some. The sample carries roughly 1.4 million clones, around 98.5% recorded once. The sequenced sample was naive CD4+ T cells sorted from blood. These TCRs come from a man younger than 40 in good health. Each CDR3 is given with its conserved first and last residue. D genes are given only for firm matches. Some rows mark clone size as missing; the rest say once, few, many or name a class of expanded clone.

-	TRBD1	14	TRBV18	TRBJ2-5	CASSDRGHEETQYF	TGTGCCAGCTCAGACAGGGGGCATGAGGAGACCCAGTACTTC
-	-	14	TRBV2	TRBJ1-4	CASRLDRAIEKLFF	TGTGCCAGCAGACTCGACAGAGCGATTGAAAAACTGTTTTTT
-	-	15	TRBV5-1	TRBJ2-1	CASSLAADMYNEQFF	TGCGCCAGCAGCTTGGCAGCGGATATGTACAATGAGCAGTTCTTC
few	TRBD2	17	TRBV5-1	TRBJ2-7	CASSLSLAGETSYEQYF	TGCGCCAGCAGCTTGAGCCTGGCGGGAGAAACCTCCTACGAGCAGTACTTC
once	-	13	TRBV15	TRBJ2-7	CATSRDRVYEQYF	TGTGCCACCAGCAGAGATCGTGTTTACGAGCAGTACTTC
-	TRBD1	15	TRBV28	TRBJ1-5	CASAVHRGQVQPQHF	TGTGCCAGCGCCGTTCACAGGGGGCAGGTTCAGCCCCAGCATTTT
-	-	12	TRBV7-9	TRBJ1-1	CASSKVNTEAFF	TGTGCCAGCAGCAAAGTGAACACTGAAGCTTTCTTT
-	TRBD1	15	TRBV19	TRBJ2-7	CASSTQGATSYEQYF	TGTGCCAGTAGTACACAGGGGGCTACCTCCTACGAGCAGTACTTC
-	-	16	TRBV18	TRBJ2-7	CASSPPVGRGTYEQYF	TGTGCCAGCTCACCACCAGTAGGACGGGGAACCTACGAGCAGTACTTC
-	-	13	TRBV10-3	TRBJ2-1	CAIRPEVNNEQFF	TGTGCCATCAGGCCAGAGGTGAACAATGAGCAGTTCTTC
-	TRBD2	15	TRBV19	TRBJ2-2	CASSISSGSSGELFF	TGTGCCAGTAGTATCTCTAGCGGGAGTTCTGGGGAGCTGTTTTTT
-	TRBD2	13	TRBV27	TRBJ2-4	CASSSRTRTSPYF	TGTGCCAGCAGTTCGCGGACCCGGACTAGTCCGTACTTC
-	TRBD2	16	TRBV15	TRBJ2-1	CATSRDRGRARDEQFF	TGTGCCACCAGCAGAGATCGGGGGAGGGCCAGGGATGAGCAGTTCTTC
-	-	15	TRBV5-4	TRBJ2-5	CASNRRQALSETQYF	TGTGCCAGCAACAGAAGACAAGCCCTATCGGAGACCCAGTACTTC
-	-	17	TRBV10-1	TRBJ2-1	CASSESRTPTANNEQFF	TGCGCCAGCAGTGAGTCGCGGACCCCGACTGCCAACAATGAGCAGTTCTTC
-	-	14	TRBV5-1	TRBJ1-5	CASSLAGRDQPQHF	TGCGCCAGCAGCTTGGCCGGCAGGGATCAGCCCCAGCATTTT
-	TRBD1	16	TRBV19	TRBJ2-6	CASSSRQGSGANVLTF	TGTGCCAGTAGTTCACGACAGGGCTCTGGGGCCAACGTCCTGACTTTC
-	TRBD2	13	TRBV29-1	TRBJ2-7	CSVGGLAVGEQYF	TGCAGCGTTGGCGGACTAGCGGTGGGCGAGCAGTACTTC
-	-	15	TRBV5-6	TRBJ1-5	CASSLRAGVDQPQHF	TGTGCCAGCAGCTTGAGGGCAGGGGTTGATCAGCCCCAGCATTTT
-	-	15	TRBV27	TRBJ2-2	CASSYRELYTGELFF	TGTGCCAGCAGTTATCGTGAGCTCTACACCGGGGAGCTGTTTTTT
-	-	15	TRBV7-9	TRBJ2-6	CASSFLDSGANVLTF	TGTGCCAGCAGCTTTCTGGACTCTGGGGCCAACGTCCTGACTTTC
-	-	14	TRBV11-2	TRBJ2-1	CASSYGGTYNEQFF	TGTGCCAGCAGTTACGGGGGTACCTACAATGAGCAGTTCTTC
-	-	17	TRBV27	TRBJ2-2	CASTSPHGGKNTGELFF	TGTGCCAGCACCAGTCCCCATGGGGGAAAGAACACCGGGGAGCTGTTTTTT
-	-	12	TRBV6-1	TRBJ2-1	CASRTGTVEQFF	TGTGCCAGCAGGACGGGGACGGTAGAGCAGTTCTTC
-	TRBD1	16	TRBV7-2	TRBJ2-1	CASSFQDRVVRGEQFF	TGTGCCAGCAGCTTCCAGGACAGGGTCGTCAGGGGGGAGCAGTTCTTC
-	-	13	TRBV29-1	TRBJ1-1	CSVAVQVNTEAFF	TGCAGCGTTGCCGTACAGGTGAACACTGAAGCTTTCTTT
-	TRBD1	16	TRBV5-1	TRBJ1-1	CASSLGHRGVGTEAFF	TGCGCCAGCAGCTTGGGGCACAGGGGCGTAGGAACTGAAGCTTTCTTT
-	TRBD2	15	TRBV6-1	TRBJ2-5	CASSVTSGSLETQYF	TGTGCCAGCAGTGTGACTAGCGGGAGCCTAGAGACCCAGTACTTC
-	TRBD1	16	TRBV9	TRBJ1-2	CASSVGGPGGVVGYTF	TGTGCCAGCAGCGTAGGAGGCCCAGGGGGCGTAGTAGGCTACACCTTC
-	TRBD2	14	TRBV18	TRBJ2-7	CASSQGAGAYEQYF	TGTGCCAGCTCACAGGGAGCGGGGGCCTACGAGCAGTACTTC
once	-	14	TRBV5-1	TRBJ1-1	CASSLSTANTEAFF	TGCGCCAGCAGCTTATCGACAGCGAACACTGAAGCTTTCTTT
-	TRBD1	13	TRBV6-5	TRBJ2-7	CASSGQGFHEQYF	TGTGCCAGCAGTGGACAGGGATTCCACGAGCAGTACTTC
-	-	15	TRBV7-2	TRBJ1-2	CASSLEAGPNYGYTF	TGTGCCAGCAGCTTAGAGGCAGGGCCTAACTATGGCTACACCTTC
-	-	11	TRBV18	TRBJ2-7	CASRRALEQYF	TGTGCCAGCCGGAGAGCCCTCGAGCAGTACTTC
-	-	15	TRBV13	TRBJ2-7	CASSLGGRPSGEQYF	TGTGCCAGCAGCTTAGGAGGGAGACCCTCCGGGGAGCAGTACTTC
-	-	13	TRBV11-3	TRBJ2-1	CASSPTVTNEQFF	TGTGCCAGCAGCCCGACAGTTACGAATGAGCAGTTCTTC
-	TRBD2	16	TRBV7-6	TRBJ2-1	CASSEGTSGRGYEQFF	TGTGCCAGCAGCGAAGGGACTAGCGGGAGGGGATATGAGCAGTTCTTC
-	TRBD2	19	TRBV4-1	TRBJ2-1	CASSQKRRSGSSSYNEQFF	TGCGCCAGCAGCCAAAAAAGGAGGAGCGGGAGTAGTTCCTACAATGAGCAGTTCTTC
-	-	15	TRBV7-2	TRBJ2-7	CASSFGWRDGYEQYF	TGTGCCAGCAGCTTCGGCTGGCGGGATGGCTACGAGCAGTACTTC
-	TRBD1	14	TRBV5-4	TRBJ2-7	CASSLDRGSYEQYF	TGTGCCAGCAGCTTGGACAGGGGGAGCTACGAGCAGTACTTC
-	-	12	TRBV30	TRBJ2-3	CACPGSSDTQYF	-
-	-	15	TRBV6-1	TRBJ2-2	CASSENLWFTGELFF	TGTGCCAGCAGTGAAAACTTGTGGTTCACCGGGGAGCTGTTTTTT
-	TRBD1	16	TRBV28	TRBJ1-5	CASSSRDRGFRQPQHF	TGTGCCAGCAGTTCCCGGGACAGGGGGTTTCGTCAGCCCCAGCATTTT
-	-	15	TRBV5-1	TRBJ2-2	CASSPDGVSAGELFF	TGCGCCAGCAGCCCGGACGGGGTATCGGCCGGGGAGCTGTTTTTT
-	TRBD2	16	TRBV7-2	TRBJ2-3	CASSLGLAEVGHTQYF	TGTGCCAGCAGCTTGGGACTAGCGGAGGTAGGGCATACGCAGTATTTT
once	-	14	TRBV29-1	TRBJ2-5	CSVAFRLGRETQYF	TGCAGCGTTGCCTTTAGGTTAGGCCGAGAGACCCAGTACTTC
-	-	12	TRBV5-4	TRBJ2-7	CASSLTPFEQYF	TGTGCCAGCAGCTTGACACCGTTCGAGCAGTACTTC